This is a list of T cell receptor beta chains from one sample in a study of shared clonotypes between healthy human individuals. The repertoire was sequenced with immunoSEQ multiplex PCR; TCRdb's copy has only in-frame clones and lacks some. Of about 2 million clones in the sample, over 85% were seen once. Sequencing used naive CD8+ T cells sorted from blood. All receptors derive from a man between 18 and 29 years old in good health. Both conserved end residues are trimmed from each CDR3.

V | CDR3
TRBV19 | ASRNAWDGQETQY
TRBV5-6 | ASSLDSSGELF
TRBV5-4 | ASSLAAGDTQY
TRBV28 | ASRIQGAEEQY
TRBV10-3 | AISESSTEAF
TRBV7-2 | ASSFTSGTAYEQY
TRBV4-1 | ASSQDSGGRGAF
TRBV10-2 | ASSRSGTEDEQY
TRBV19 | ASREYSGANVLT
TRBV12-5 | ASALDTSQETQY
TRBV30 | AWSVPQRGTGELF
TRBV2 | ASSEGGTGNLLAF
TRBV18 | ASSPTQEEQY
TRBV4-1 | ASSQEPTGNTEAF
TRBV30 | AWNYEDDRKALH
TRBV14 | ASSQAAVGGREKLF
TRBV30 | AWSVGQGGEKLF
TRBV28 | ASTGTGGTYEQY
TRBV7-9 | ASSLWREGIDTQY
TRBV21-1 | ASSKPDSRANYGYT
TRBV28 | ASSPVDSNQPQH
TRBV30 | AWILTRGGRAGYT
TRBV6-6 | ASTPVGDYGYT
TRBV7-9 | ASSLDWTGLIEQF
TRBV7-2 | ASRPGLAGATYEQY
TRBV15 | ATSTPEGQNYGYT
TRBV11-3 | ASSILPAGANEQF
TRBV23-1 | ASSQGKGKAEAF
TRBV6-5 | ASSSIQGLDTDTQY
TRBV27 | ASSLSVQGYNEQF
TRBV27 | ASSLRDGWPDTQY
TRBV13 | ASSGSNSYNEQF
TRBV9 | ASSPGASYEQY
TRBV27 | ASSVAGRVAYEQY